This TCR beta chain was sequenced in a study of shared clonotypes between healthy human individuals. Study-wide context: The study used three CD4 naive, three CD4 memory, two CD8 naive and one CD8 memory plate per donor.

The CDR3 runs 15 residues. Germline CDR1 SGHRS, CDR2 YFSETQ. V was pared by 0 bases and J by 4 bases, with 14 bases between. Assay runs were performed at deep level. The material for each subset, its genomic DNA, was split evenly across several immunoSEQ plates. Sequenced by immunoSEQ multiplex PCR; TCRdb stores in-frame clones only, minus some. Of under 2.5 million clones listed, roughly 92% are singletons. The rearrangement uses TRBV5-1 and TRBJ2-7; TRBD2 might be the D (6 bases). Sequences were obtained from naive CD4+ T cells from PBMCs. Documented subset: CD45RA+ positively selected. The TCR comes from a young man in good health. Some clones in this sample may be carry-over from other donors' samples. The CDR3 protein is CASSLVGSRVYEQYF. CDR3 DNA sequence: TGCGCCAGCAGCTTGGTCGGGAGTCGGGTTTACGAGCAGTACTTC.